A single T cell receptor beta chain is shown here with its context. Antigen specificity is unknown. The sample comes from a study of cytomegalovirus exposure and HLA in healthy donors. Study details: An earlier analysis found 95 million to 140 million unique TCR beta sequences from about 190 million T cells.

The germline V gene encodes CDR1 SQVTM and CDR2 ANQGSEA. There are 13 residues in the CDR3. V dropped 7 bases and J dropped 7; count of bases not matched to a gene: 9. Study-wide results and caveats: Most of the TCR beta V segments (in an earlier analysis) were productive either about 90% or about 30% of the time. Follow-up analysis later connected one missense variant in DCLRE1C with trimming of TCR beta V- and J-genes.

It was healthy bone marrow donors who served as donors. In the PCR, 60 Vbeta and 13 Jbeta primers were used. The table came from immunoSEQ multiplex PCR; TCRdb's copy has only in-frame clones and leaves some out. The sample contains 55,000 to 75,000 clones, around 73% of which appear only once. V usage is TRBV29-1 and J usage is TRBJ1-1; 10 positions agree with TRBD1. This clonotype was obtained from a girl under 18 in good health and CMV-seropositive. Sequencing was done on a sample of PBMCs. CDR3 protein: CSGWGQGTHEAFF. In DNA form, the CDR3 reads TGCAGCGGGTGGGGACAGGGGACCCATGAAGCTTTCTTT.